The rows below give T cell receptor beta chains drawn from one sample of a study of regulatory and conventional T cells in RAG deficiency. Some clones are missing from TCRdb's copy, which holds only in-frame ones; the method was immunoSEQ multiplex PCR. The sample has several thousand clones; about 93% are singletons. Sequencing was carried out using CD4+ effector T cells sorted from blood. These receptors all come from a human donor with RAG deficiency presenting as severe combined immunodeficiency. The CDR3 runs from the conserved cysteine through the conserved F or W. A D gene is named only where the DNA matches it firmly. Clone sizes are given selectively: once, few, many, or a class where the clone is expanded.

clone size	V gene	J gene	D gene	CDR3 protein	CDR3 DNA
-	TRBV9	TRBJ2-3	TRBD1	CASSVGQGTSTDTQYF	TGTGCCAGCAGCGTAGGACAGGGGACTAGCACAGATACGCAGTATTTT
-	TRBV28	TRBJ2-3	TRBD2	CASSFHRLAGATDTQYF	TGTGCCAGCAGTTTCCACCGACTAGCGGGGGCCACAGATACGCAGTATTTT
once	TRBV4-3	TRBJ2-4	-	CASSQRIAKNIQYF	TGCGCCAGCAGCCAAAGAATAGCCAAAAACATTCAGTACTTC
-	TRBV9	TRBJ1-1	-	CASSQTGQGNTEAFF	TGTGCCAGCAGCCAAACGGGACAAGGAAACACTGAAGCTTTCTTT
-	TRBV2	TRBJ2-7	TRBD2	CASSLPGGEQYF	TGTGCCAGCAGTCTTCCGGGGGGAGAGCAGTACTTC
-	TRBV28	TRBJ2-5	-	CASSGYGLGGETQYF	TGTGCCAGCTCGGGTTACGGGCTAGGGGGGGAGACCCAGTACTTC
-	TRBV10-3	TRBJ2-3	-	CAISAGTWGDTQYF	TGTGCCATCAGTGCCGGGACCTGGGGAGATACGCAGTATTTT
-	TRBV7-3	TRBJ2-1	TRBD1	CASSPTGGYNEQFF	TGTGCCAGCAGCCCGACAGGGGGCTACAATGAGCAGTTCTTC
-	TRBV6-5	TRBJ2-5	-	CASSYRGPQETQYF	TGTGCCAGCAGTTACCGGGGACCCCAAGAGACCCAGTACTTC
-	TRBV12-5	TRBJ2-5	TRBD1	CASGTGGAETQYF	TGTGCTAGTGGTACAGGGGGCGCAGAGACCCAGTACTTC
-	TRBV2	TRBJ2-2	TRBD1	CASSEQGANTGELFF	TGTGCCAGCAGTGAACAGGGGGCGAACACCGGGGAGCTGTTTTTT
-	TRBV27	TRBJ1-2	-	CASSLEGRAGYTF	TGTGCCAGCAGTTTAGAAGGCAGGGCCGGCTACACCTTC
-	TRBV6-6	TRBJ1-4	-	CASQKGAEKLFF	TGTGCCAGCCAAAAGGGCGCCGAAAAACTGTTTTTT
once	TRBV9	TRBJ2-2	-	CASSVEAGRTGELFF	TGTGCCAGCAGCGTAGAAGCAGGGCGGACCGGGGAGCTGTTTTTT
-	TRBV6-5	TRBJ2-5	TRBD1	CASRTGTGIETQYF	TGTGCCAGCAGAACTGGGACAGGGATTGAGACCCAGTACTTC
-	TRBV7-2	TRBJ1-2	TRBD1	CASSLTGGYGYTF	TGTGCCAGCAGCTTGACAGGGGGCTATGGCTACACCTTC
-	TRBV27	TRBJ2-5	-	CASSRKAAGEETQYF	TGTGCCAGCAGTAGAAAGGCGGCAGGGGAAGAGACCCAGTACTTC
-	TRBV10-3	TRBJ2-5	TRBD1	CAISEDRGQETQYF	TGTGCCATCAGTGAGGACAGGGGGCAAGAGACCCAGTACTTC
-	TRBV6-5	TRBJ2-5	-	CASRSLGETQYF	TGTGCCAGCAGGTCCCTGGGGGAGACCCAGTACTTC
-	TRBV7-7	TRBJ2-5	-	CASTKDPQETQYF	TGTGCCAGCACCAAAGACCCCCAAGAGACCCAGTACTTC
-	TRBV29-1	TRBJ2-3	-	CSVERQPSSSRADTQYF	TGCAGCGTTGAGAGACAGCCCAGCTCGTCGAGGGCAGATACGCAGTATTTT
-	TRBV6-1	TRBJ2-5	TRBD1	CASSERPGTGRQTQYF	TGTGCCAGCAGTGAAAGGCCCGGGACAGGGAGACAGACCCAGTACTTC
-	TRBV11-3	TRBJ2-7	TRBD2	CASSRGGTSGYEQYF	TGTGCCAGCAGTCGTGGTGGGACTAGCGGCTACGAGCAGTACTTC
-	TRBV6-6	TRBJ2-3	-	CASSYHIADTQYF	TGTGCCAGCAGTTACCATATCGCAGATACGCAGTATTTT
few	TRBV6-5	TRBJ2-1	-	CASTDVWSNEQFF	TGTGCCAGCACCGACGTTTGGAGCAATGAGCAGTTCTTC
-	TRBV20-1	TRBJ2-7	-	CSATTAYEQYF	TGCAGTGCTACGACAGCCTACGAGCAGTACTTC
-	TRBV7-2	TRBJ2-6	-	CASSSAGVRANVLTF	TGTGCCAGCAGCAGCGCAGGGGTTAGGGCCAACGTCCTGACTTTC
-	TRBV20-1	TRBJ1-1	TRBD1	CSADRGTEAFF	TGCAGTGCAGACAGGGGCACTGAAGCTTTCTTT
-	TRBV5-1	TRBJ2-6	-	CASSLVAGSASGANVLTF	TGCGCCAGCAGCTTGGTGGCAGGGAGCGCCTCGGGGGCCAACGTCCTGACTTTC
-	TRBV7-2	TRBJ2-3	TRBD1	CASSPGQDVDTQYF	TGTGCCAGCAGCCCGGGACAGGATGTTGATACGCAGTATTTT
-	TRBV4-2	TRBJ2-6	TRBD1	CASSQGQGSGANVLTF	TGTGCCAGCAGCCAAGGACAGGGCTCTGGGGCCAACGTCCTGACTTTC
few	TRBV7-3	TRBJ2-7	TRBD1	CASSRTGGSYEQYF	TGTGCCAGCAGCCGGACAGGCGGCTCCTACGAGCAGTACTTC
-	TRBV28	TRBJ2-7	-	CASSLGWGDEQYF	TGTGCCAGCAGTTTAGGATGGGGGGACGAGCAGTACTTC
-	TRBV5-4	TRBJ2-3	-	CASSLQGADTQYF	TGTGCCAGCAGCTTACAGGGAGCAGATACGCAGTATTTT
-	TRBV10-3	TRBJ2-7	-	CAISERDYEQYF	TGTGCCATCAGTGAGAGGGACTACGAGCAGTACTTC
-	TRBV18	TRBJ2-2	TRBD1	CASSRTGGPTGELFF	TGTGCCAGCTCGCGGACAGGGGGCCCCACCGGGGAGCTGTTTTTT
-	TRBV10-3	TRBJ2-3	TRBD1	CATGRDRGPADTQYF	TGTGCCACAGGGCGGGACAGGGGCCCCGCAGATACGCAGTATTTT
-	TRBV4-3	TRBJ2-5	-	CASSQDRMPETQYF	TGCGCCAGCAGCCAAGATAGGATGCCGGAGACCCAGTACTTC
-	TRBV7-2	TRBJ2-5	TRBD2	CASSQREGNQETQYF	TGTGCCAGCAGCCAGCGGGAGGGGAACCAAGAGACCCAGTACTTC
-	TRBV9	TRBJ2-6	-	CASSVGLFSFSSGANVLTF	TGTGCCAGCAGCGTAGGACTGTTTAGTTTTTCCTCTGGGGCCAACGTCCTGACTTTC
-	TRBV7-2	TRBJ1-2	-	CASSLNLGASYGYTF	TGTGCCAGCAGCTTAAATCTGGGGGCGTCCTATGGCTACACCTTC
-	TRBV6-1	TRBJ2-7	-	CASSESQSISYEQYF	TGTGCCAGCAGTGAGTCACAGTCGATTTCCTACGAGCAGTACTTC
few	TRBV18	TRBJ2-2	-	CASSRQENTGELFF	TGTGCCAGCTCACGGCAGGAAAACACCGGGGAGCTGTTTTTT
-	TRBV18	TRBJ2-5	-	CASSPLDGQETQYF	TGTGCCAGCTCACCCCTGGACGGACAAGAGACCCAGTACTTC
-	TRBV29-1	TRBJ2-5	-	CSAAETETQYF	TGCAGCGCCGCGGAAACGGAGACCCAGTACTTC
-	TRBV7-2	TRBJ2-3	-	CASSRHQSGIDTQYF	TGTGCCAGCAGTCGACACCAGTCGGGGATAGATACGCAGTATTTT
-	TRBV18	TRBJ1-5	-	CASSPDRQASNQPQHF	TGTGCCAGCTCACCAGACCGACAGGCTAGCAATCAGCCCCAGCATTTT
once	TRBV6-5	TRBJ2-6	-	CASSYSGISGANVLTF	TGTGCCAGCAGTTACTCTGGGATCTCTGGGGCCAACGTCCTGACTTTC